The 10 T cell receptor beta chains given below trace back to one sample, sequenced in a study of cytomegalovirus exposure and HLA in healthy donors. 13 Jbeta primers and 60 Vbeta primers were used for the PCR. Produced via immunoSEQ multiplex PCR; TCRdb's table is partial and in-frame only. The sample contains about 110,000 clones, around 80% of which appear only once. The source material was PBMCs. These receptor sequences come from a man in his thirties or forties in good health and CMV-seropositive.

The chain links TRBV14 to TRBJ1-1; 7 bases line up with TRBD1. V dropped 5 bases and J dropped 0; count of bases not matched to a gene: 12. Germline CDR1 is SGHDN and CDR2 is FVKESK. The CDR3 spans 17 residues. CDR3 sequence (DNA): TGTGCCAGCAGCAAATACCCCGGGACAGATTTGAACACTGAAGCTTTCTTT. Its translation: CASSKYPGTDLNTEAFF.

This clone has a count of ten or more. This chain uses TRBV19 with TRBJ1-2; D remains ambiguous. Germline-derived CDR1 and CDR2 are LNHDA and SQIVND (reference sequence). V gave up 4 bases and J gave up 4 bases, with 10 bases separating them. The CDR3 is made up of 13 amino acids. DNA of the CDR3: TGTGCCAGTAGTACCGACACTCGCTATGGCTACACCTTC. Translating gives CASSTDTRYGYTF.

The table lists this clone with a count of one. The gene calls are TRBV6-1 and TRBJ1-1; possibly TRBD1 for D (5 bases). The germline gives CDR1 MNHNS, CDR2 SASEGT. CDR3 length equals 13 residues. V lost 6 bases, J lost 4 bases, and 12 bases lay in between. In DNA form, the CDR3 reads TGTGCCAGCAGCTTAACCAGGGTCACTGAAGCTTTCTTT. Its translation is CASSLTRVTEAFF.

This clone has only a few counts. This chain joins TRBV18 and TRBJ1-1, with TRBD1 identical over 8 bases. The CDR3 covers 14 residues. The germline V gene encodes CDR1 KGHSH and CDR2 LQKENI. The J segment lost 3 bases and the V segment lost 5 bases, leaving 5 bases of the junction unmatched. In DNA form, the CDR3 reads TGTGCCAGCTCAACTGGACAGGGACACACTGAAGCTTTCTTT. Translation: CASSTGQGHTEAFF. The variable domain in full, completed from reference TRBV18 and TRBJ1-1, reads NAGVMQNPRHLVRRRGQEARLRCSPMKGHSHVYWYRQLPEEGLKFMVYLQKENIIDESGMPKERFSAEFPKEGPSILRIQQVVRGDSAAYFCASSTGQGHTEAFFGQGTRLTVV.

The J gene is TRBJ2-2, the V gene TRBV29-1, with 9 bases identical to TRBD1. This CDR3 is built from 13 residues. Germline CDR1 is SQVTM and CDR2 is ANQGSEA. V shed 5 bases, J shed 5 bases, and the junction held 3 bases outside the gene matches. The DNA for the CDR3 is TGCAGCGTTAGGACAGGGGAGACCGGGGAGCTGTTTTTT. Protein sequence: CSVRTGETGELFF.

V and J are TRBV30 and TRBJ2-3; 10 positions agree with TRBD2. The CDR3 length is 15 residues. The J segment lost 2 bases and the V segment lost 1 base, leaving 3 bases of the junction unmatched. From germline, CDR1 is GTSNPN and CDR2 SVGIG (reference sequence). The CDR3 DNA is TGTGCCTGGAGTGCGCTAGCGGGGGCCACAGATACGCAGTATTTT. This gives the protein CAWSALAGATDTQYF.

The chain has TRBV4-1 and TRBJ2-5; TRBD2 matches 9 bases. There are 15 residues in the CDR3. Trimming at V came to 5 bases and at J to 1 base, leaving 5 bases not matched to a gene. Germline V gene sequence: CDR1 MGHRA, CDR2 YSYEKL. The CDR3 nucleotides read TGCGCCAGCAGCTATATAGCGGGGGCCCAAGAGACCCAGTACTTC. It specifies CASSYIAGAQETQYF.

This rearrangement joins TRBV28 to TRBJ1-5; TRBD1 aligns across 8 bases. Germline loops: CDR1 MDHEN, CDR2 SYDVKM. The CDR3 contains 16 residues. The ends lost 4 bases at V and 4 bases at J; junction bases unmatched: 9. CDR3 in DNA: TGTGCCAGCAGTTACTCCCGGACAGGGATGAATCAGCCCCAGCATTTT. It yields the protein CASSYSRTGMNQPQHF.

The chain employs TRBV15 and TRBJ2-5; no reliable D call. Germline values: CDR1 LNHNV, CDR2 YYDKDF (reference sequence). Trimming cost V 6 bases and J 2 bases, with 16 bases left between them. The CDR3 sequence is 15 residues long. This chain's CDR3 is CATSDELGQQETQYF. The CDR3 DNA reads as TGTGCCACCAGTGACGAGTTGGGCCAACAAGAGACCCAGTACTTC.

The chain combines TRBV7-2 with TRBJ2-5; D is uncertain. V lost 1 base and J 5 bases, leaving 8 bases between the germline ends. This CDR3 spans 13 amino acids. Germline CDR1 is SGHTA and CDR2 is FQGNSA. In DNA, the CDR3 is TGTGCCAGCAGCTTAGACCCCGGGGAGACCCAGTACTTC. This sequence encodes CASSLDPGETQYF.